The 7 T cell receptor beta chains below come from one sample, sequenced in a study of blood T cell repertoires in COVID-19. Produced via immunoSEQ multiplex PCR; TCRdb's table is partial and in-frame only. Altogether about 200,000 clones are present, 86% being singletons, with the ten largest covering about 2.2%. What was sequenced was peripheral blood. The receptors come from a woman aged 50 to 60 with acute or convalescent COVID-19.

The CDR3 sequence: CASGAELRSYNEQFF. The CDR3, as DNA: TGTGCCAGCGGAGCGGAGTTGAGGTCCTACAATGAGCAGTTCTTC. The V gene is TRBV11-2, the J gene TRBJ2-1; a weak D match, TRBD2 (5 bases). The CDR3 runs to 15 residues. The germline V gene has CDR1 SGHAT and CDR2 FQNNGV. With 8 bases removed from V and 1 base from J, the gap between germline ends came to 15 bases.

The rearrangement joins TRBV7-3 to TRBJ1-1, with TRBD1 matching over 7 bases. With V trimmed by 2 bases and J by 4 bases, 4 bases remained unmatched. In germline, CDR1 is SGHTA, CDR2 FQGTGA. CDR3 length: 14 amino acids. In DNA form, the CDR3 reads TGTGCCAGCAGCTTAGGTACAGGGGCCACTGAAGCTTTCTTT. This gives the protein CASSLGTGATEAFF.

The rearrangement joins TRBV6-5 to TRBJ1-2, with D possibly TRBD1 on 6 matching bases. This CDR3 has 14 residues. With 2 bases removed from V and 2 bases from J, the gap between germline ends came to 9 bases. Germline loops: CDR1 MNHEY, CDR2 SVGAGI. In DNA form, the CDR3 reads TGTGCCAGCAGTTACACACAGGGAAACTATGGCTACACCTTC. Translation: CASSYTQGNYGYTF.

The CDR3: CASSIPGTGGAAYGYTF. CDR3 nucleotides: TGTGCCAGTAGTATACCCGGGACAGGGGGCGCTGCCTATGGCTACACCTTC. V is TRBV19 and J is TRBJ1-2, with TRBD1 matching over 12 bases. Losses at the gene ends were 2 bases for V and 4 bases for J; bases not matched to a gene: 8. Germline lookup yields CDR1 LNHDA and CDR2 SQIVND (reference sequence). There are 17 residues in the CDR3.

The rearrangement uses TRBV24-1 and TRBJ1-2, with a tentative D call TRBD1 (6 bases). This CDR3 has 16 residues. Looked up from germline, CDR1 is KGHDR and CDR2 is SFDVKD. The ends were cut back, 4 bases at V and 0 bases at J, with 14 bases in the middle. CDR3 in DNA: TGTGCCACCAGTGACCCGAGGGAGGGGGCTAACTATGGCTACACCTTC. It encodes CATSDPREGANYGYTF.

The chain recombines TRBV5-1 with TRBJ2-2; tentative D call: TRBD2 (6 bases). Looked up from germline, CDR1 is SGHRS and CDR2 is YFSETQ. The CDR3 spans 15 residues. With 0 bases removed from V and 0 bases from J, the gap between germline ends came to 6 bases. CDR3 in amino acids: CASSLVAANTGELFF. The CDR3 bases are TGCGCCAGCAGCTTGGTAGCGGCGAACACCGGGGAGCTGTTTTTT.

CDR3 bases: TGTGCCTGGAGCCTACTCGGACTAGGGGAGACCCAGTACTTC. This codes for CAWSLLGLGETQYF. V usage is TRBV30 and J usage is TRBJ2-5; 7 nucleotides match TRBD2. Germline CDR1 GTSNPN, CDR2 SVGIG (reference sequence). V was clipped by 3 bases and J by 5 bases; unmatched bases: 9. The CDR3 runs 14 residues.